Each of the 5 T cell receptor beta chains below was sequenced from the same sample in a study of early T cells in non-severe SARS-CoV-2 infection. One entry per CDR3 protein results from TCRdb running MiXCR on the 5' RACE reads. Seen here are over 20,000 distinct CDR3 sequences, around 4.8% observed once, and the top ten hold roughly 5%. Sequenced input: whole blood. These receptors were taken from an adult who was a healthcare worker with PCR-confirmed SARS-CoV-2 infection or an uninfected control (not recorded which).

This clonotype was picked up a small number of times. V usage is TRBV3-1 and J usage is TRBJ1-1, with TRBD1 matching 7 bases. This CDR3 contains 15 residues. J gave up 3 bases and V 2 bases, and 6 bases lay outside the gene matches. Germline-derived CDR1 and CDR2 are LGHDT and YNNKEL (reference sequence). The CDR3 DNA is TGTGCCAGCAGCCAAACAGAACAGGGGCACACTGAAGCTTTCTTT. Translated, it gives CASSQTEQGHTEAFF.

This clonotype was seen many times. The chain recombines TRBV11-2 with TRBJ1-1, with D possibly being TRBD1 (5 bases). CDR3 size: 16 residues. Germline V gene lookup returns CDR1 SGHAT and CDR2 FQNNGV. The germline V and J ends were trimmed by 5 bases and 0 bases, with 16 bases remaining between them. The CDR3 region is CASSQIGGALNTEAFF. In nucleotides, the CDR3 is TGTGCCAGCAGCCAAATTGGGGGAGCCCTGAACACTGAAGCTTTCTTT.

In this sample, this clonotype turned up many times. The genes are TRBV10-2 and TRBJ1-1; 10 positions match TRBD1. The CDR3 covers 14 residues. Germline V gene data show CDR1 as WSHSY and CDR2 as SAAADI. Germline trimming cut 6 bases from V and 4 bases from J; bases unmatched to any gene: 5. DNA of the CDR3: TGCGCCAGCAGCCTAGGGACAGGGGCCACTGAAGCTTTCTTT. Amino acid sequence: CASSLGTGATEAFF.

This clonotype is classed as medium-sized (0.01 to 0.1%). This chain joins TRBV13 and TRBJ2-2; D is ambiguous. Germline CDR1 reads PRHDT; CDR2 reads FYEKMQ (reference sequence). CDR3 length equals 13 residues. V lost 3 bases, J lost 0 bases, and 2 bases lay in between. The CDR3 protein is CASSFTNTGELFF. In nucleotides, the CDR3 is TGTGCCAGCAGCTTTACGAACACCGGGGAGCTGTTTTTT.

About this clonotype: A much more abundant neighbour one base away suggests this may be a read error. The chain carries TRBV20-1 and TRBJ1-1, with D possibly TRBD1 on 6 matching bases. CDR1 is DFQATT, CDR2 SNEGSKA, per germline (reference sequence). Trimming left V 7 bases short and J 0 bases short, with 15 bases between. The CDR3 length is 14 residues. This chain's CDR3 is CSVTDRGLNTEAFF. CDR3 sequence (DNA): TGCAGTGTTACGGACAGAGGATTGAACACTGAAGCTTTCTTT.